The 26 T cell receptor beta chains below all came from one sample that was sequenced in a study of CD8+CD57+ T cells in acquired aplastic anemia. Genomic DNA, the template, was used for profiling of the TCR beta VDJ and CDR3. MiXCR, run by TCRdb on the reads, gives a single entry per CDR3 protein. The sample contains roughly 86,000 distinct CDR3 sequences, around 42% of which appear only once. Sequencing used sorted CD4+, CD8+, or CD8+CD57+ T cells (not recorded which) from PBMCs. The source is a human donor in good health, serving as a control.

The CDR3 nucleotides read TGTGCCAGCAGCTTGCAGGGGACTGAGCAGTTCTTC. Protein: CASSLQGTEQFF. The rearrangement links TRBV7-9 to TRBJ2-7; D is perhaps TRBD1 (6 bases). TRBJ2-1 matches the DNA end more closely, so the J call is doubtful. This CDR3 is built from 12 residues. Germline lookup yields CDR1 SEHNR and CDR2 FQNEAQ (reference sequence).

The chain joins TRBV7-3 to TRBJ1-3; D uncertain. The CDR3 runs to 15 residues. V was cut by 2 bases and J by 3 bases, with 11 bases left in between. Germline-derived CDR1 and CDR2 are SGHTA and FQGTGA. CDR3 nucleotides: TGTGCCAGCAGCTTAGAAGGAACGAGTGGAAACACCATATATTTT. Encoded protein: CASSLEGTSGNTIYF.

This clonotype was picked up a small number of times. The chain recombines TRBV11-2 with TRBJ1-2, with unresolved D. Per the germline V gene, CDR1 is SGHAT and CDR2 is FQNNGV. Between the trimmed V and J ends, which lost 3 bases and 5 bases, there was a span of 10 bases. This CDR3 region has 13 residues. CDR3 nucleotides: TGTGCCAGCAGCTTGGACGGCGCTTATGGCTACACCTTC. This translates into CASSLDGAYGYTF.

The CDR3, as DNA: TGTGCCAGCAGCTGGGGACAGGGGCACTATGGCTACACCTTC. Amino acids: CASSWGQGHYGYTF. The chain has TRBV13 and TRBJ1-2; TRBD1 aligns across 10 bases. Germline values: CDR1 PRHDT, CDR2 FYEKMQ (reference sequence). V lost 4 bases, J lost 3 bases, and 2 bases stayed unmatched. The length of the CDR3 is 14 residues.

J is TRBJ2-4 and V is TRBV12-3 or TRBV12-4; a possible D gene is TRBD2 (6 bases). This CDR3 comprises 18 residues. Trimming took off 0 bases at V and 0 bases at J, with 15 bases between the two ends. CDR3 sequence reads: CASSLAQGGVGAKNIQYF. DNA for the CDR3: TGTGCCAGCAGTTTAGCGCAAGGAGGGGTAGGAGCCAAAAACATTCAGTACTTC.

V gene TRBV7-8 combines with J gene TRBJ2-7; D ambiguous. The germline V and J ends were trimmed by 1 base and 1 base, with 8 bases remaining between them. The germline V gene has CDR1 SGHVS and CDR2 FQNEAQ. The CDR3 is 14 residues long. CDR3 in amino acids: CASSLGTRSYEQYF. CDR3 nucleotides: TGTGCCAGCAGCTTAGGGACGAGATCCTACGAGCAGTACTTC.

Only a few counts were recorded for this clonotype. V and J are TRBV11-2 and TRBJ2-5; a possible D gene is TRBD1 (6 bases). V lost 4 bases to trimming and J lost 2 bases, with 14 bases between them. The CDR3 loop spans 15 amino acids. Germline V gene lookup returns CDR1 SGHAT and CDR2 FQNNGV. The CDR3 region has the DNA TGTGCCAGCAGCTCTATCCGGGACAAACAAGAGACCCAGTACTTC. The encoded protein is CASSSIRDKQETQYF.

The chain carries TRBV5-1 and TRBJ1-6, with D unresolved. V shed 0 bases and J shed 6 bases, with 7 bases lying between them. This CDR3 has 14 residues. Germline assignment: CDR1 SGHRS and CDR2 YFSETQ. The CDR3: CASSLDGFNSPLHF. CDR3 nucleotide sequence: TGCGCCAGCAGCTTGGATGGCTTTAATTCACCCCTCCACTTT.

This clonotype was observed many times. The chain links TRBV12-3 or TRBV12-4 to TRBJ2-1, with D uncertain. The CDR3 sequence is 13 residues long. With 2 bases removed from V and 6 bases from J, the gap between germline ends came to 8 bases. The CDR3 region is CASSLSVGNEQFF. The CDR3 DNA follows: TGTGCCAGCAGTTTAAGCGTTGGCAATGAGCAGTTCTTC.

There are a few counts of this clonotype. The chain's CDR3 is CASGQLGEKLFF. CDR3 DNA: TGTGCCAGTGGTCAGTTGGGTGAGAAACTGTTTTTT. V gene TRBV19 combines with J gene TRBJ1-4; no clear D. There are 12 residues in the CDR3. From germline, CDR1 is LNHDA and CDR2 SQIVND (reference sequence). V lost 8 bases and J 11 bases, leaving 15 bases between the germline ends.

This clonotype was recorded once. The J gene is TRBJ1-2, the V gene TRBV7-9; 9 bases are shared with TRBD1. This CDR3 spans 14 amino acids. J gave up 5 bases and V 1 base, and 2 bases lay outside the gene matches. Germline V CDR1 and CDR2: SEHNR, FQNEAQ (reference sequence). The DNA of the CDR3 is TGTGCCAGCAGCTTAGGGGGACAGGGTTATGGCTACACCTTC. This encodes CASSLGGQGYGYTF. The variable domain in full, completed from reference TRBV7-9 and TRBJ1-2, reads DTGVSQNPRHKITKRGQNVTFRCDPISEHNRLYWYRQTLGQGPEFLTYFQNEAQLEKSRLLSDRFSAERPKGSFSTLEIQRTEQGDSAMYLCASSLGGQGYGYTFGSGTRLTVV.

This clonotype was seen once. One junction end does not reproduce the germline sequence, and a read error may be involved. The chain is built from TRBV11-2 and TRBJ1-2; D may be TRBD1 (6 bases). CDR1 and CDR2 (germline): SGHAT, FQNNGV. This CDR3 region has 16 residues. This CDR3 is CAGSSWDNEVKTGYTF. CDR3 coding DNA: TGTGCCGGCAGCTCCTGGGACAATGAAGTTAAAACAGGCTACACCTTC.

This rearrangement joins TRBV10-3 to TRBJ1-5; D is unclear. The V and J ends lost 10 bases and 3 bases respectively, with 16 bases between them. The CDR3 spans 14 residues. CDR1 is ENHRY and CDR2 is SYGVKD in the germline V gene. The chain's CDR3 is CATGPVDNNQPQHF. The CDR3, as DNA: TGTGCCACCGGCCCCGTGGATAACAATCAGCCCCAGCATTTT.

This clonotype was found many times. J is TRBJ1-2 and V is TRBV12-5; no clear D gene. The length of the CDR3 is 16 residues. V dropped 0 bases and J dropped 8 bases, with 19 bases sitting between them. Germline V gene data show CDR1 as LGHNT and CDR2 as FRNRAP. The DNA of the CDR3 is TGTGCTAGTGGTTTGGTAAGTGTCAGGCTAGCGGAGGGCTACACCTTC. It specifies CASGLVSVRLAEGYTF.

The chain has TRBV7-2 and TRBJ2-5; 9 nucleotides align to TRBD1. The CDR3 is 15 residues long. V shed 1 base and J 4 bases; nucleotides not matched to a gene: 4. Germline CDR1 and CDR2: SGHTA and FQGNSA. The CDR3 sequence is CASSLGQGERETQYF. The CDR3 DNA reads TGTGCCAGCAGCTTAGGACAGGGGGAACGAGAGACCCAGTACTTC.

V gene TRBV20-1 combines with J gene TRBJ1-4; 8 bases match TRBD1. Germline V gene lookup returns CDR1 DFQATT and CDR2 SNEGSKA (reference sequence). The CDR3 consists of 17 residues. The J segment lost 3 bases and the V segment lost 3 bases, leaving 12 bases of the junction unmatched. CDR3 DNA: TGCAGTGCTAGCGGGTTTCAGGGGGCCGAGGCTAATGAAAAACTGTTTTTT. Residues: CSASGFQGAEANEKLFF.

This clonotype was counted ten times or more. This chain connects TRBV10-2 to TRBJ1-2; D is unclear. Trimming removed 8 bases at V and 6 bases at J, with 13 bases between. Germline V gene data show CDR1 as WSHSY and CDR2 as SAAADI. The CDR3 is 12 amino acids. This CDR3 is CASFLGSHGYTF. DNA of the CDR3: TGCGCCAGCTTCTTGGGGAGCCATGGCTACACCTTC.

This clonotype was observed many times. The CDR3 reads CASSLVVTAEGAFF. The CDR3 DNA reads as TGTGCCAGCAGCTTAGTAGTTACAGCCGAGGGAGCTTTCTTT. The rearrangement joins TRBV7-8 to TRBJ1-1; D uncertain. V was shortened by 1 base and J by 10 bases, with 16 bases between the two germline ends. The CDR3 has 14 residues. CDR1 and CDR2 (germline): SGHVS, FQNEAQ.

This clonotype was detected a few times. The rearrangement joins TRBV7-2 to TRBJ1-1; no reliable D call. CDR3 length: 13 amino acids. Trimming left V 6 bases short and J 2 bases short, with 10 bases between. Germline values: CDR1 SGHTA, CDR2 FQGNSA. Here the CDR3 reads CASSFRGNTEAFF. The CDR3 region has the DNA TGTGCCAGCAGTTTCCGAGGTAACACTGAAGCTTTCTTT.

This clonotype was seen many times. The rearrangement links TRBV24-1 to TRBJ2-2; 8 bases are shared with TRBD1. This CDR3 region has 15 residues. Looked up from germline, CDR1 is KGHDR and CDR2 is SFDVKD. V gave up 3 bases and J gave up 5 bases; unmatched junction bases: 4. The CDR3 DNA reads TGTGCCACCAGTGATCCAGGACAGGGAACCGGGGAGCTGTTTTTT. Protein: CATSDPGQGTGELFF.

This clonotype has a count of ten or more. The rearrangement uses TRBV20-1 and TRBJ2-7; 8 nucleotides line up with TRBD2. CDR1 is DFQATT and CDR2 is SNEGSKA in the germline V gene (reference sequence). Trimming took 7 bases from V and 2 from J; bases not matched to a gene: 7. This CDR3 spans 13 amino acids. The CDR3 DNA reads TGCAGTGTAAGCGAACTAGCGGCCTACGAGCAGTACTTC. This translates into CSVSELAAYEQYF.

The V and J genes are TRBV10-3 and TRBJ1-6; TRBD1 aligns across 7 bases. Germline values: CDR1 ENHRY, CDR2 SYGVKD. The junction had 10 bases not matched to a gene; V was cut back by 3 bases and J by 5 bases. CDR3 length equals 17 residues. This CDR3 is CAISERDRAVDNSPLHF. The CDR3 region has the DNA TGTGCCATCAGTGAAAGGGACAGAGCGGTCGATAATTCACCCCTCCACTTT.

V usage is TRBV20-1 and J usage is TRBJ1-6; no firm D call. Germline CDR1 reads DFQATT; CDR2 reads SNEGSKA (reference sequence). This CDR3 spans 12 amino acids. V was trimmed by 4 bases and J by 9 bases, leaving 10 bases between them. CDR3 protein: CSANGVGSPLHF. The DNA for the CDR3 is TGCAGTGCTAATGGGGTGGGTTCACCCCTCCACTTT.

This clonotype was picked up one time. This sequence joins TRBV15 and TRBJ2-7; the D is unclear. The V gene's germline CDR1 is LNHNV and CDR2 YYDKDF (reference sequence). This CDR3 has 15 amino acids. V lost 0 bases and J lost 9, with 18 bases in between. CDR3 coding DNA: TGTGCCACCAGCAGAGATGCCGAAATTCAGGACGGGCAGTACTTC. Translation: CATSRDAEIQDGQYF.

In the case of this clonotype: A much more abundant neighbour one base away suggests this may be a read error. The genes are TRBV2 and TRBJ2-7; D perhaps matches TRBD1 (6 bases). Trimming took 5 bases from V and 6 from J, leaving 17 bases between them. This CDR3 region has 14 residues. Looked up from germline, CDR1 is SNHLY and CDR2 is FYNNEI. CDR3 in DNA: TGTGCCAGCAGTTTAGAAACACAGGGCTCCGAGCAGTACTTC. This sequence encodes CASSLETQGSEQYF.

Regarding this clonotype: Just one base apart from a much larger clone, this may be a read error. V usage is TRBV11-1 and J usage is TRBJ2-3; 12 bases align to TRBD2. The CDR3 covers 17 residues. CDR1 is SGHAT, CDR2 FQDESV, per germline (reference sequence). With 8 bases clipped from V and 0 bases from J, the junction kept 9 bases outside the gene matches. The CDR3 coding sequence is TGTGCCAGCGGCCTCGGACTAGCGGGGATTAGCACAGATACGCAGTATTTT. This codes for CASGLGLAGISTDTQYF. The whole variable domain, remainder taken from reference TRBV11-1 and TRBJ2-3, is EAEVAQSPRYKITEKSQAVAFWCDPISGHATLYWYRQILGQGPELLVQFQDESVVDDSQLPKDRFSAERLKGVDSTLKIQPAELGDSAMYLCASGLGLAGISTDTQYFGPGTRLTVL.